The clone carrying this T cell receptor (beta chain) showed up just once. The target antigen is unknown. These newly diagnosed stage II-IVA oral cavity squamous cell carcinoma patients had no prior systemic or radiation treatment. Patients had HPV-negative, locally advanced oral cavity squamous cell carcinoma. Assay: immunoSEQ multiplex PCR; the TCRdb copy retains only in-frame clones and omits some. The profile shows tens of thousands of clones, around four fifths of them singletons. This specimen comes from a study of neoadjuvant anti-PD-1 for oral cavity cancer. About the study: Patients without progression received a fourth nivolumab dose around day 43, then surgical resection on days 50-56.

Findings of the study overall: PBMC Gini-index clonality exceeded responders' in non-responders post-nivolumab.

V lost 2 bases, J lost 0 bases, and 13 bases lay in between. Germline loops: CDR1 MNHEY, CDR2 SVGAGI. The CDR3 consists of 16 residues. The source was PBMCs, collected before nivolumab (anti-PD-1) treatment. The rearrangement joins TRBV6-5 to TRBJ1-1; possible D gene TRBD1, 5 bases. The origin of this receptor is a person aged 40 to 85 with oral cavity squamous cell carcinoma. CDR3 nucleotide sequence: TGTGCCAGCAGTTACAGGAGGGGTGGACTGAACACTGAAGCTTTCTTT. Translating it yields CASSYRRGGLNTEAFF.